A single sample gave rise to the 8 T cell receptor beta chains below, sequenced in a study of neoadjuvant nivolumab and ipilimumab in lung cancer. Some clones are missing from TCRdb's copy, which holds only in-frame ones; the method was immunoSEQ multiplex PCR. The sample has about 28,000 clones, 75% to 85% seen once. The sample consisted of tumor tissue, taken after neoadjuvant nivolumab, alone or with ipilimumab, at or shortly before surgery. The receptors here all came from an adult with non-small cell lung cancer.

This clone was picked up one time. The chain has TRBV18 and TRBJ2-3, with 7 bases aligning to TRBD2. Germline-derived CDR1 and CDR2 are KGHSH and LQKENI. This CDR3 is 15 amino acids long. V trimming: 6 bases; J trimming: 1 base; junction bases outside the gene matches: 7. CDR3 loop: CASSFTSEGTDTQYF. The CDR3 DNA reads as TGTGCCAGCTCGTTCACTAGCGAGGGCACAGATACGCAGTATTTT.

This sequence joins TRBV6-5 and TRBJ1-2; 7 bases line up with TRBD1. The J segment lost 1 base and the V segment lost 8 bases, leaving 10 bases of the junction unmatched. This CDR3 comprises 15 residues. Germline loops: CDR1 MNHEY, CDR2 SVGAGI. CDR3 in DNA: TGTGCCAGCGGGTCAACAGGGGCCGTTAACTATGGCTACACCTTC. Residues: CASGSTGAVNYGYTF.

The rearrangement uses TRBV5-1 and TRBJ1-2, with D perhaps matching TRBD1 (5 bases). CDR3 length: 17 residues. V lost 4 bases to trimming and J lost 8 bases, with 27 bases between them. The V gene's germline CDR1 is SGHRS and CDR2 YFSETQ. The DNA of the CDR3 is TGCGCCAGCAGCCAGGGAGCTGTAGGACCGCTGAATAAAGGCTACACCTTC. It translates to CASSQGAVGPLNKGYTF.

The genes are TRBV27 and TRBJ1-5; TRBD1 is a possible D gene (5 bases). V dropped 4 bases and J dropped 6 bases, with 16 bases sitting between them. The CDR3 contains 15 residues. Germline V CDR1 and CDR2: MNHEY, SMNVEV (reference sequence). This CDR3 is CASSSAGGEGQPQHF. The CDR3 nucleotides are TGTGCCAGCAGTTCCGCGGGGGGGGAAGGTCAGCCCCAGCATTTT.

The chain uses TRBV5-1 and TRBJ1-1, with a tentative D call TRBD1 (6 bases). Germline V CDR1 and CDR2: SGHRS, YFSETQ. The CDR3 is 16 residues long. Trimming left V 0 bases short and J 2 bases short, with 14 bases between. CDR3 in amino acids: CASSLANRVTNTEAFF. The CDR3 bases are TGCGCCAGCAGCTTGGCCAACAGGGTGACCAACACTGAAGCTTTCTTT.

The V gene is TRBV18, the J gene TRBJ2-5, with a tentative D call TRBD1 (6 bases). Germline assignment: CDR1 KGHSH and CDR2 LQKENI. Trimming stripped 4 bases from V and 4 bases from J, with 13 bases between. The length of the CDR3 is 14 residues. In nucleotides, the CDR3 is TGTGCCAGCTCACAGGGACATGGAATAGAGACCCAGTACTTC. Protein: CASSQGHGIETQYF.

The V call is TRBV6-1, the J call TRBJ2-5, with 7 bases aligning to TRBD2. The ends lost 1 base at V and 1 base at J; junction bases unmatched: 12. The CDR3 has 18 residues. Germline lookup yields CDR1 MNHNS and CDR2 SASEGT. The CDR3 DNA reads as TGTGCCAGCAGTGAAGAGAACGACCGGAGCGGGATCCAAGAGACCCAGTACTTC. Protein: CASSEENDRSGIQETQYF.

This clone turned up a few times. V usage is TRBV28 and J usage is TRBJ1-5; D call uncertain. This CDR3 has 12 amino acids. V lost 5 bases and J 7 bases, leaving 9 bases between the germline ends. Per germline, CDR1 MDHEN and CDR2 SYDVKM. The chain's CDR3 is CASSLTLQPQHF. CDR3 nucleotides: TGTGCCAGCAGTCTCACCCTACAGCCCCAGCATTTT.